The rows below give T cell receptor beta chains drawn from one sample of a study of PD-1 blockade in classical Hodgkin lymphoma. Data came from immunoSEQ multiplex PCR; TCRdb stores just in-frame clones and leaves some out. The sample holds over 25,000 clones, around 68% seen once. The source material was peripheral blood mononuclear cells (PBMCs), sampled before the second cycle of nivolumab. The receptor set was obtained from a human donor with classical Hodgkin lymphoma. Each CDR3 is given with its conserved first and last residue. Each record gives: J gene, clone size, V gene, D gene, CDR3 DNA, CDR3 protein. The D gene is left open where the match is weak. Size tells how often a clone was seen (once, few, many) or the class of an expanded clone, and some rows leave it out.

TRBJ2-3	once	TRBV18	TRBD1	TGTGCCAGCTCACCAGTGGGACAGGGGGCAAGGACAGATACGCAGTATTTT	CASSPVGQGARTDTQYF
TRBJ2-3	NA	TRBV7-9	NA	TGTGCCAGCAGCTTAAGTAGCACAGATACGCAGTATTTT	CASSLSSTDTQYF
TRBJ2-3	NA	TRBV29-1	NA	TGCAGCGGGGCGGGGGCTAGCACAGATACGCAGTATTTT	CSGAGASTDTQYF
TRBJ2-1	NA	TRBV6-5	TRBD1	TGTGCCAGCAGTTATTACGGGACAGGGGGCTACAATGAGCAGTTCTTC	CASSYYGTGGYNEQFF
TRBJ2-7	NA	TRBV19	TRBD1	TGTGCCAGTAGTCAACGCCGGACAGGGGGCTCCGACTCCTACGAGCAGTACTTC	CASSQRRTGGSDSYEQYF
TRBJ1-6	few	TRBV18	TRBD1	TGTGCCAGCTCCCAGGACAGGATCGGTTCACCCCTCCACTTT	CASSQDRIGSPLHF
TRBJ1-1	NA	TRBV5-6	NA	TGTGCCAGCAGCTTAGCAGGTCCCACTGAAGCTTTCTTT	CASSLAGPTEAFF
TRBJ1-1	few	TRBV29-1	NA	TGCAGCGTTGCCTCAATGATGTCCCCTTCAGGAGCTTTCTTT	CSVASMMSPSGAFF
TRBJ1-5	NA	TRBV28	NA	TGTGCCAGCAGTTTTCTCAACAGGGTTCCTATCAATCAGCCCCAGCATTTT	CASSFLNRVPINQPQHF
TRBJ1-2	NA	TRBV18	TRBD1	TGTGCCAGCTCAGAGGGACAGGGCTATGGCTACACCTTC	CASSEGQGYGYTF
TRBJ1-2	NA	TRBV7-9	NA	TGTGCCAGCAGCTTAGTCGACTATGGCTACACCTTC	CASSLVDYGYTF
TRBJ2-2	NA	TRBV19	NA	TGTGCCAGTTCCGGGACACGCTCCACCGGGGAGCTGTTTTTT	CASSGTRSTGELFF
TRBJ1-2	once	TRBV7-2	TRBD1	TGTGCCAGCAGCCCAGGACAGGCAAACTATGGCTACACCTTC	CASSPGQANYGYTF
TRBJ2-3	NA	TRBV5-1	TRBD2	TGCGCCAGCAGCCTGCGGACTAGCGGGGTGGATACGCAGTATTTT	CASSLRTSGVDTQYF
TRBJ1-3	NA	TRBV4-2	NA	TGTGCCAGCAGCCAAGAAAGGGGAACCGGAAACACCATATATTTT	CASSQERGTGNTIYF
TRBJ2-7	NA	TRBV18	TRBD2	TGTGCCAGCTCACCAACTAGCGGCTTTGAGCAGTACTTC	CASSPTSGFEQYF
TRBJ1-4	few	TRBV2	NA	TGTGCCAGCAGTGTAAGGCCTAATGAAAAACTGTTTTTT	CASSVRPNEKLFF
TRBJ2-2	NA	TRBV7-8	TRBD2	TGTGCCAGCACCTTGGGACTAGAGAACACCGGGGAGCTGTTTTTT	CASTLGLENTGELFF
TRBJ1-2	NA	TRBV27	TRBD1	TGTGCCAGCAGTTTTGGGACAGGCGACTATGGCTACACCTTC	CASSFGTGDYGYTF
TRBJ2-1	few	TRBV27	NA	TGTGCCAGCAGTTCCCCCCTAGGGGGGAATGAGCAGTTCTTC	CASSSPLGGNEQFF
TRBJ2-7	NA	TRBV9	NA	TGTGCCAGCAGCGTAGGGTGGACTGGCTCCTACGAGCAGTACTTC	CASSVGWTGSYEQYF
TRBJ2-1	NA	TRBV4-2	NA	TGTGCCAGCAGCCAACGCGGGGTCGACAATGAGCAGTTCTTC	CASSQRGVDNEQFF
TRBJ2-1	once	TRBV18	NA	TGTGCCAGCTCACCATCGGCTAGCAGCTCCTACAATGAGCAGTTCTTC	CASSPSASSSYNEQFF
TRBJ1-1	few	TRBV5-1	TRBD1	TGCGCCAGCAGCATAGACAGGGTGGGCACTGAAGCTTTCTTT	CASSIDRVGTEAFF
TRBJ2-1	NA	TRBV27	NA	TGTGCCAGCAGTTTGGGAAGGGGCAATGAGCAGTTCTTC	CASSLGRGNEQFF
TRBJ1-2	few	TRBV6-5	NA	TGTGCCATACGGGCGTGGGAGAGGGGCTACACCTTC	CAIRAWERGYTF
TRBJ1-1	large	TRBV29-1	NA	TGCAGCGCCGGGACACTACATGGGACTGAAGCTTTCTTT	CSAGTLHGTEAFF
TRBJ1-1	NA	TRBV30	NA	TGTGCCTGGAGCAGGACTCACTACACTGAAGCTTTCTTT	CAWSRTHYTEAFF
TRBJ2-1	NA	TRBV2	NA	TGTGCCAGCAGTGGCCTAGCGTACAATGAGCAGTTCTTC	CASSGLAYNEQFF
TRBJ2-1	NA	TRBV15	NA	TGTGCCACCAGCAGAGAGGGGCTTGATGAGCAGTTCTTC	CATSREGLDEQFF
TRBJ2-7	NA	TRBV27	TRBD1	TGTGCCAGCAGTTACGCGCTGACAGGGGTCCCGCGCGAGCAGTACTTC	CASSYALTGVPREQYF
TRBJ2-1	NA	TRBV27	NA	TGTGCCAGCAGTTTCAGGGGAAATGAGCAGTTCTTC	CASSFRGNEQFF
TRBJ1-6	NA	TRBV5-6	NA	TGTGCCAGCAGCTTAGGACAGAGTGGCTCACCCCTCCACTTT	CASSLGQSGSPLHF
TRBJ2-5	large	TRBV6-6	NA	TGTGCCAGCATCACGGGAATGAGCTCCTCCCGAGAGACCCAGTACTTC	CASITGMSSSRETQYF
TRBJ2-3	NA	TRBV7-9	NA	TGTGCCAGCAGCTTAGAAGTCGCCTTGGAGGATACGCAGTATTTT	CASSLEVALEDTQYF